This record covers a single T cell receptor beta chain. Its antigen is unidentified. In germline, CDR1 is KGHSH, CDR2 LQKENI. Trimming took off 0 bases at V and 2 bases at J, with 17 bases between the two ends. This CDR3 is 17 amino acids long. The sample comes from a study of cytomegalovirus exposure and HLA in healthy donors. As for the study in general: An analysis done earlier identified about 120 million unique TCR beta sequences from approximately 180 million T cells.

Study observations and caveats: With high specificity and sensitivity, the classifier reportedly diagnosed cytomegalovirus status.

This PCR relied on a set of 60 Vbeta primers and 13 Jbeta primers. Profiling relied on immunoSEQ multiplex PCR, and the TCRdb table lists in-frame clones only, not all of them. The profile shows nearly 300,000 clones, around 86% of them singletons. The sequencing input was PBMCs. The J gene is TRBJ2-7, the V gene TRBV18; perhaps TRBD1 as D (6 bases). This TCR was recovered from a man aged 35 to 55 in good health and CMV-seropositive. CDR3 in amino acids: CASSPPEQGTLAYEQYF. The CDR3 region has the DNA TGTGCCAGCTCACCACCCGAGCAGGGGACCTTGGCCTACGAGCAGTACTTC. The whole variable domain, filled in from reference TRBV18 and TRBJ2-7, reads NAGVMQNPRHLVRRRGQEARLRCSPMKGHSHVYWYRQLPEEGLKFMVYLQKENIIDESGMPKERFSAEFPKEGPSILRIQQVVRGDSAAYFCASSPPEQGTLAYEQYFGPGTRLTVT.